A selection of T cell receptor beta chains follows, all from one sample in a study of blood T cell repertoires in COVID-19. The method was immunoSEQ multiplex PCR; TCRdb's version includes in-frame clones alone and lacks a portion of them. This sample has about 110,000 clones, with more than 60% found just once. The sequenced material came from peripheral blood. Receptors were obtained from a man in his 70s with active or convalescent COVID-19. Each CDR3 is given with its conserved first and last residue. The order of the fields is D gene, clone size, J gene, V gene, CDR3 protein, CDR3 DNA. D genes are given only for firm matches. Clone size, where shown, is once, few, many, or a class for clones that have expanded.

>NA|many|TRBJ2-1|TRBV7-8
CASSLARRGNEQFF
TGTGCCAGCAGCTTAGCGCGTAGGGGAAATGAGCAGTTCTTC
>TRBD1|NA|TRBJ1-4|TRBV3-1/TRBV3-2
CASSQVGQEMSNEKLFF
TGTGCCAGCAGCCAAGTCGGACAGGAAATGTCTAATGAAAAACTGTTTTTT
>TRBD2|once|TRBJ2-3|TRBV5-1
CASSKLAGTSGTDTQYF
TGCGCCAGCAGCAAACTCGCCGGGACTAGTGGCACAGATACGCAGTATTTT
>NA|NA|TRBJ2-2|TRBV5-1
CASSLGLKTGELFF
TGCGCCAGCAGCTTGGGACTTAAGACCGGGGAGCTGTTTTTT
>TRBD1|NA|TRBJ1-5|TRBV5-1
CASSLTGGQPQHF
TGCGCCAGCAGCTTGACAGGGGGTCAGCCCCAGCATTTT
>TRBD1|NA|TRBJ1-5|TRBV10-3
CAIRSQGDQPQHF
TGTGCCATCAGGTCACAGGGGGATCAGCCCCAGCATTTT
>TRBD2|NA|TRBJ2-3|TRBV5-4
CASSHKRERVTDTQYF
TGTGCCAGCAGCCACAAGCGGGAGAGGGTCACAGATACGCAGTATTTT
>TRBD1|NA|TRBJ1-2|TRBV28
CPRGGDRGYGYTF
TGTCCCCGCGGGGGGGACAGGGGGTATGGCTACACCTTC
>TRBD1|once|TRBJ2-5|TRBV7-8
CASSLADREETQYF
TGTGCCAGCAGCTTAGCCGACAGGGAAGAGACCCAGTACTTC
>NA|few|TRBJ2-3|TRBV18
CASYASRVESDTQYF
TGTGCCAGCTACGCGTCACGGGTCGAATCAGATACGCAGTATTTT
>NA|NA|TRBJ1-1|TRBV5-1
CASSLKQDTEAFF
TGCGCCAGCAGCCTTAAACAGGACACTGAAGCTTTCTTT
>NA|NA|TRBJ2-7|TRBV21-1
CASSNRAGGYEQYF
TGTGCCAGCAGCAATAGAGCGGGAGGCTACGAGCAGTACTTC
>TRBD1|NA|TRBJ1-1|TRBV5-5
CASIQQGAASTEAFF
TGTGCCAGCATCCAACAGGGGGCGGCGAGTACTGAAGCTTTCTTT